A selection of T cell receptor beta chains follows, all from one sample in a study of blood T cell repertoires in COVID-19. Using immunoSEQ multiplex PCR, the repertoire was profiled, and TCRdb retains in-frame clones only, with some absent. The top ten clones hold about 2.7% of a sample with about 170,000 clones, roughly four fifths of them seen once. Sequencing was performed on peripheral blood. Receptors originate from a woman aged 80 or over with COVID-19, enrolled during active disease. The CDR3 runs from the conserved cysteine through the conserved F or W. The order of the fields is V gene, clone size, D gene, J gene, CDR3 DNA, CDR3 protein. The D gene is left open where the match is weak. The size of a clone is reported for some rows only, either as once, few or many, or as a class for expanded clones.

>TRBV7-9|few|TRBD1|TRBJ1-1
TGTGCCAGCAGCTTTCCGGGACAGGGGGCCCTTGAAGCTTTCTTT
CASSFPGQGALEAFF
>TRBV3-1/TRBV3-2|.|.|TRBJ2-3
TGTGCCAGCAGCCAAGATTTGAGTAGCAGCACAGATACGCAGTATTTT
CASSQDLSSSTDTQYF
>TRBV7-9|.|.|TRBJ1-4
TGTGCCAGCAGCTGGCCCACAGGGTTGGGCCATGAGAAAGTTGAAAAACTGTTTTTT
CASSWPTGLGHEKVEKLFF
>TRBV2|.|TRBD1|TRBJ1-5
TGTGCCAGCAGACAGGGGCTAGACAATCAGCCCCAGCATTTT
CASRQGLDNQPQHF
>TRBV2|.|.|TRBJ2-6
TGTGCCAGCAGAGAGCAGGTTGGTGGGGCCAACGTCCTGACTTTC
CASREQVGGANVLTF
>TRBV25-1|.|.|TRBJ2-7
TGTGCCAGCAGTGGGGGACAATACGAGCAGTACTTC
CASSGGQYEQYF
>TRBV5-8|.|.|TRBJ2-1
TGTGCCAGCAGGGGGGCCGGTAGGGCAGCGAGCTCCTACAATGAGCAGTTCTTC
CASRGAGRAASSYNEQFF
>TRBV5-1|.|.|TRBJ2-2
TGCGCCAGCAGCTTGGTCGGGAACACCGGGGAGCTGTTTTTT
CASSLVGNTGELFF
>TRBV5-8|.|.|TRBJ1-5
TGTGCCAGCACCTCTCACAGGGAACGGGATCAGCCCCAGCATTTT
CASTSHRERDQPQHF
>TRBV28|.|.|TRBJ2-7
TGTGCCAGCAGCCCCCCCCTCTCCGCGTCCTACGAGCAGTACTTC
CASSPPLSASYEQYF
>TRBV5-5|once|.|TRBJ2-4
TGTGCCAGCAGCTTGGCTACCGGGGGAAGGTACTTC
CASSLATGGRYF
>TRBV11-3|.|TRBD2|TRBJ2-1
TGTGCCAGCAGCTTTGGACTAGTAGCCTACAATGAGCAGTTCTTC
CASSFGLVAYNEQFF
>TRBV2|.|TRBD2|TRBJ2-5
TGTGCCAGCAGTGAAGGACTAGCGGGGGGTCAAGAGACCCAGTACTTC
CASSEGLAGGQETQYF
>TRBV4-3|.|TRBD1|TRBJ1-1
TGCGCCAGCAGCCAAGATGGACAGGTGACGCTAGGAGCTTTCTTT
CASSQDGQVTLGAFF
>TRBV28|medium-sized|TRBD2|TRBJ2-1
TGTGCCAGCAGCAGCGGGAGCCCCAATGAGCAGTTCTTC
CASSSGSPNEQFF
>TRBV18|.|.|TRBJ1-6
TGTGCCAGCTCGGCGGGACCGAGCAATAATTCACCCCTCCACTTT
CASSAGPSNNSPLHF
>TRBV9|.|.|TRBJ1-1
TGTGCCAGCAGCACTTACAGGGCGGGCACTGAAGCTTTCTTT
CASSTYRAGTEAFF
>TRBV6-5|few|.|TRBJ2-6
TGTGCCAGCAGTCAGTTCTCTGGGGCCAACGTCCTGACTTTC
CASSQFSGANVLTF
>TRBV14|.|.|TRBJ1-2
TGTGCCAGCAGCCAATATACAGGGCTGTATGGCTACACCTTC
CASSQYTGLYGYTF
>TRBV30|.|TRBD1|TRBJ1-2
TGTGCCTGGAGTCGGGACAGCTATGGCTACACCTTC
CAWSRDSYGYTF
>TRBV12-3/TRBV12-4|.|.|TRBJ2-5
TGTGCCAGCAGTTTACTCCGGGAGACCCAGTACTTC
CASSLLRETQYF
>TRBV18|.|TRBD1|TRBJ1-3
TGTGCCAGCTCACCGCGATACTTGGGACAGGGGGAAAACACCATATATTTT
CASSPRYLGQGENTIYF
>TRBV23-1|.|.|TRBJ2-3
TGCGCCAGCAGTCAATCGACCCAGGACACAGATACGCAGTATTTT
CASSQSTQDTDTQYF
>TRBV12-3/TRBV12-4|.|TRBD1|TRBJ1-1
TGTGCCAGCAGCCCGACAGGGGTTGGAGCTTTCTTT
CASSPTGVGAFF
>TRBV3-1/TRBV3-2|.|.|TRBJ2-3
TGTGCCAGCAGCCACTCGTCTACAGATACGCAGTATTTT
CASSHSSTDTQYF